This TCR beta chain was recorded in a study of blood T cell repertoires in COVID-19. Across the whole study: Acute and convalescent COVID-19 samples came from the United States, Italy and Spain.

The CDR3 has 14 residues. Germline V gene lookup returns CDR1 GTSNPN and CDR2 SVGIG (reference sequence). With 0 bases removed from V and 7 bases from J, the gap between germline ends came to 13 bases. Participant-reported clinical history was the basis for cohort assignment. The assay was immunoSEQ multiplex PCR, and TCRdb's table has in-frame clones only and misses some. The sample carries a few hundred thousand clones, roughly nine tenths recorded once. The gene calls are TRBV30 and TRBJ2-1; a possible D gene is TRBD1 (5 bases). This clonotype was sampled from a young man who had recovered from COVID-19. Sequencing was done on a sample of PBMCs or T cells enriched from blood (not recorded which). The CDR3 DNA reads as TGTGCCTGGAGTGTAGGGGAATTGAGTAATGAGCAGTTCTTC. It translates to CAWSVGELSNEQFF.